This T cell receptor (beta chain) is drawn from a study of shared clonotypes between healthy human individuals. Study-level results: When naive CD4 clonotypes were compared across a few donors, around 5% were shared.

Donors were Caucasian adults residing in Nashville, Tennessee, USA. Unmatched junction bases numbered 5, after V lost 2 bases and J lost 3 bases. The CDR3 covers 15 residues. Germline loops: CDR1 LNHNV, CDR2 YYDKDF (reference sequence). Regarding this clone: Its cognate antigen is unknown.

The repertoire was sequenced with immunoSEQ multiplex PCR; TCRdb's copy has only in-frame clones and lacks some. The table has some 1.5 million clones, under 99% seen once; the top ten hold 0.4% to 0.45%. The chain links TRBV15 to TRBJ2-7; 9 nucleotides agree with TRBD2. The sample was naive CD4+ T cells sorted from blood. The subset: CD45RA+ positively selected. This sequence originates from a man younger than 45 in good health. The CDR3 DNA follows: TGTGCCACCAGCAGACCCGGGACTAGCAGCTACGAGCAGTACTTC. Translated, it gives CATSRPGTSSYEQYF.